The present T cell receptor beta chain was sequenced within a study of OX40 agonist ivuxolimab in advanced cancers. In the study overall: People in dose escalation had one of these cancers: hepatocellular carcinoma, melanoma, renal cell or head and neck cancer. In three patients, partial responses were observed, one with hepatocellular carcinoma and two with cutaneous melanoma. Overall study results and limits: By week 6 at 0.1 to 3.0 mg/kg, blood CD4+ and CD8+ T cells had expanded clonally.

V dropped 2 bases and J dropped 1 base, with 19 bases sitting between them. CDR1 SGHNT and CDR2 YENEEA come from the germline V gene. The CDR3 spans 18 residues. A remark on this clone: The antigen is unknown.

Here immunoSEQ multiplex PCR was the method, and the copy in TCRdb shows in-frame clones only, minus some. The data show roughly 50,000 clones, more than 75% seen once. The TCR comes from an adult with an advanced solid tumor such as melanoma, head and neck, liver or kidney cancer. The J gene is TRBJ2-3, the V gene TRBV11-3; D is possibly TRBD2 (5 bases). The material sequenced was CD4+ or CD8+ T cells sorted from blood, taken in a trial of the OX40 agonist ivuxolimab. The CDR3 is CASSLWRSGSTGTDTQYF. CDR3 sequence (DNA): TGTGCCAGCAGCTTATGGCGGTCGGGAAGTACAGGCACAGATACGCAGTATTTT.